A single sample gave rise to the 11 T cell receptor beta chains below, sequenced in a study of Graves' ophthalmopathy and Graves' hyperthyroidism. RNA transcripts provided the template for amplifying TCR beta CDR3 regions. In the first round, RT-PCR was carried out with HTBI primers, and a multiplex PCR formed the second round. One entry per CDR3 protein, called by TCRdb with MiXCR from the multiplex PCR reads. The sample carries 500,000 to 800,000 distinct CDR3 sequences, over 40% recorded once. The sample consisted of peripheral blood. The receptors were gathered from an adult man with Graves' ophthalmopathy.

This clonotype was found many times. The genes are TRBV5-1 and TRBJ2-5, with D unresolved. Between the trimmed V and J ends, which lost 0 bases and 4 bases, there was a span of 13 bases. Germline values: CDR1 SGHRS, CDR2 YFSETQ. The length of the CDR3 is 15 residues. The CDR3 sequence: CASSLANLLLETQYF. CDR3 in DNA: TGCGCCAGCAGCTTGGCCAACCTCCTACTAGAGACCCAGTACTTC. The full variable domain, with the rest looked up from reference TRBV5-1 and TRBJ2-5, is KAGVTQTPRYLIKTRGQQVTLSCSPISGHRSVSWYQQTPGQGLQFLFEYFSETQRNKGNFPGRFSGRQFSNSRSEMNVSTLELGDSALYLCASSLANLLLETQYFGPGTRLLVL.

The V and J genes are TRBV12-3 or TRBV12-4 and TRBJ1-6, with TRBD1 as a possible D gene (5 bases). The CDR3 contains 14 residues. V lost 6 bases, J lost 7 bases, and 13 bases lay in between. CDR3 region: CASRPGLPNSPLHF. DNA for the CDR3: TGTGCCAGCAGACCGGGACTGCCCAATTCACCCCTCCACTTT.

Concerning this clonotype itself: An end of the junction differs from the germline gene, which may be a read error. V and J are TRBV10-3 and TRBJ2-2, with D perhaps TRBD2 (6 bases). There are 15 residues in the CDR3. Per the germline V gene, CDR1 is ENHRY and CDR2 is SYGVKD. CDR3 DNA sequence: TGTGCCATCAGTACTGGGACTTGGAACGCCGGGGAGCTGATTTTT. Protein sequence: CAISTGTWNAGELIF.

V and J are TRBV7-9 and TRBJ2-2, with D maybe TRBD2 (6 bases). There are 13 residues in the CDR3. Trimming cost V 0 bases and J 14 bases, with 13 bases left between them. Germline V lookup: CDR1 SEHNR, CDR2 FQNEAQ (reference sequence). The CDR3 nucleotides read TGTGCCAGCAGCTTAGCAGGAGCCGGGGGACTGTTTTTT. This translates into CASSLAGAGGLFF.

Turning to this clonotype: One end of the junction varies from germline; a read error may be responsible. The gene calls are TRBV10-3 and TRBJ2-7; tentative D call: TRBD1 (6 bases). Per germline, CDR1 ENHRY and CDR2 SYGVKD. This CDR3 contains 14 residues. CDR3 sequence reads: CASSYGTQYYEQYF. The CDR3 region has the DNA TGTGCCAGCAGTTACGGGACACAGTATTACGAGCAGTACTTC.

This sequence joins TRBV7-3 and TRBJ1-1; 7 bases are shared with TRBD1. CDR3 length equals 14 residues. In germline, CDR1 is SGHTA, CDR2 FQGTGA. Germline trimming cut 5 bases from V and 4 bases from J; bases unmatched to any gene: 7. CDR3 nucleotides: TGTGCCAGCAGCCAATCAGGGGGGAGCACTGAAGCTTTCTTT. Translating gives CASSQSGGSTEAFF.

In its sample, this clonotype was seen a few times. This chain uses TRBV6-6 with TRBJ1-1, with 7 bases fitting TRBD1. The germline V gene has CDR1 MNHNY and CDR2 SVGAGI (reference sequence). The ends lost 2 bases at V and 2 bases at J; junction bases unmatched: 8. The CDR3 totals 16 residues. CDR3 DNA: TGTGCCAGCAGTTACCTCGGTCAGGGGGTTAACACTGAAGCTTTCTTT. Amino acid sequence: CASSYLGQGVNTEAFF.

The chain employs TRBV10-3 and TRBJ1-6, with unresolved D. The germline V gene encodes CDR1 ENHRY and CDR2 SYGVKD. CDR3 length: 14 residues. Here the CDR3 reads CTSSELHYNSPLHF. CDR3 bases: TGTACCAGCAGTGAATTACACTATAATTCACCCCTCCACTTT.

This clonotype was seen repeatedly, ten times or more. CDR3 nucleotides: TGCAGTGCTAGGAGGGAGGGGGCGCGGGACGAGCAGTACTTC. It encodes CSARREGARDEQYF. The chain is built from TRBV20-1 and TRBJ2-7; either TRBD1 or TRBD2 may fit D (7 bases each). V was shortened by 3 bases and J by 5 bases, with 17 bases between the two germline ends. There are 14 residues in the CDR3. Germline loops: CDR1 DFQATT, CDR2 SNEGSKA (reference sequence).

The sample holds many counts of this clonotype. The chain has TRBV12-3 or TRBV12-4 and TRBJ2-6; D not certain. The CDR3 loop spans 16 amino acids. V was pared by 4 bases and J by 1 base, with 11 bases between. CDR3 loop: CASSYLVGSGANVLTF. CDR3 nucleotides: TGTGCCAGCAGTTACCTGGTTGGTTCTGGGGCCAACGTCCTGACTTTC.

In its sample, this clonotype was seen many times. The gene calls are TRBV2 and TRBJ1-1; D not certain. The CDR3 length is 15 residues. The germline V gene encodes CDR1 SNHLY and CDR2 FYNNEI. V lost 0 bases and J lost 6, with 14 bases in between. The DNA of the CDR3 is TGTGCCAGCAGTGAAGCCAGGACGTATAATCCTGAAGCTTTCTTT. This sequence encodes CASSEARTYNPEAFF.